The next 6 T cell receptor beta chains were all read from a single sample in a study of breast tumors, draining lymph nodes, adjacent tissues. TCRdb recomputed calls from the multiplex PCR reads with MiXCR, one row per CDR3 protein. This table holds more than 50,000 distinct CDR3 sequences, approximately 54% found once. The sequenced sample was breast tumor tissue. The receptor set was obtained from a female donor with breast cancer. Some clones in this sample may be carry-over from other donors' samples.

With regard to this clonotype: No conserved phenylalanine or tryptophan ends this CDR3, so it is likely a read error. The rearrangement joins TRBV2 to TRBJ2-7; no clear D. This CDR3 is 13 amino acids long. Per germline, CDR1 SNHLY and CDR2 FYNNEI. The CDR3 coding sequence is TGTGCCAGCAGTGAAGCGCGCGAGTACGAACAGTACCTC. Protein product: CASSEAREYEQYL.

The chain has TRBV4-3 and TRBJ2-6; D is unresolved. Germline-derived CDR1 and CDR2 are LGHNA and YSLEER. This CDR3 region has 14 residues. V was cut by 2 bases and J by 4 bases, with 6 bases left in between. The CDR3 sequence is CASSQWAGANVLTF. CDR3 nucleotides: TGCGCCAGCAGCCAATGGGCGGGGGCCAACGTCCTGACTTTC.

The chain couples TRBV5-6 to TRBJ2-6, with 11 bases matching TRBD2. CDR1 is SGHDT, CDR2 YYEEEE, per germline. The length of the CDR3 is 15 residues. V lost 0 bases to trimming and J lost 8 bases; unmatched junction nucleotides: 1. CDR3 sequence reads: CASSLGLAGSNVLTF. CDR3 coding DNA: TGTGCCAGCAGCTTGGGACTAGCGGGGTCCAACGTCCTGACTTTC.

About this clonotype: The final CDR3 position lacks the conserved phenylalanine or tryptophan, pointing to a likely read error. Because the CDR3's place on the DNA is in doubt, the DNA is left out and the CDR3 is given as listed by TCRdb. This sequence joins TRBV9 and TRBJ1-5. Germline assignment: CDR1 SGDLS and CDR2 YYNGEE. The CDR3 has 14 residues if both end residues are counted. The CDR3 sequence: CASSRPGSNQPQPC.

As for this clonotype: At one boundary the junction diverges from the germline segment, which might be a read error. This rearrangement joins TRBV6-1 to TRBJ1-4, with TRBD1 as a possible D gene (6 bases). This CDR3 has 16 residues. CDR1 and CDR2 from the germline V gene are MNHNS and SASEGT. The CDR3 sequence is CASSQAGATTNEKLFF. The CDR3 DNA follows: TGTGCCAGCAGTCAAGCGGGGGCGACAACTAATGAAAAACTGTTTTTT.

Concerning this clonotype: The conserved phenylalanine or tryptophan normally closing the CDR3 is absent here, so this likely arose from a read error. The DNA is omitted, as the CDR3 cannot be located on it reliably, and the CDR3 follows TCRdb's listing. This chain joins TRBV5-6 and TRBJ1-6. Germline V lookup: CDR1 SGHDT, CDR2 YYEEEE. Termini included, the CDR3 measures 12 amino acids. CDR3 region: CASSLPNSPLYL.